These T cell receptor beta chains were read from a single sample in a study of CD8+ T cells in alopecia areata. TCRdb keeps only in-frame clones here, not all; method: immunoSEQ multiplex PCR. The top ten clones hold over 1% of a sample with fewer than 250,000 clones, approximately 61% of them seen once. The sequencing here drew on CD4+ T cells sorted from blood, taken at week 24, from a patient treated with tofacitinib. These receptor sequences come from a human donor with alopecia areata. CDR3s include the opening cysteine and the closing phenylalanine or tryptophan. Fields, in order: D gene, CDR3 length, clone size, V gene, J gene, CDR3 protein, CDR3 DNA. D genes are given only for firm matches. The size of a clone is reported for some rows only, either as once, few or many, or as a class for expanded clones.

.	14	.	TRBV30	TRBJ2-7	CAWSVLGNSYEQYF	TGTGCCTGGAGTGTACTAGGGAACTCCTACGAGCAGTACTTC
.	15	once	TRBV30	TRBJ1-6	CAWTQRRGRDSPLHF	TGTGCCTGGACCCAGCGCCGGGGCCGGGATTCACCCCTCCACTTT
.	14	.	TRBV29-1	TRBJ1-1	CSVERRAGGAEAFF	TGCAGCGTAGAAAGGAGGGCAGGAGGAGCTGAAGCTTTCTTT
TRBD1	15	.	TRBV11-2	TRBJ1-6	CASSMHRGTASPLHF	TGTGCCAGCAGCATGCACAGGGGGACAGCGTCACCCCTCCACTTT
TRBD2	15	once	TRBV7-2	TRBJ2-7	CASSFTSGLSYEQYF	TGTGCCAGCAGCTTCACTAGCGGGCTCTCCTACGAGCAGTACTTC
TRBD2	16	.	TRBV7-2	TRBJ2-1	CASSLARGGSYNEQFF	TGTGCCAGCAGCTTAGCACGGGGGGGCTCCTACAATGAGCAGTTCTTC
.	16	.	TRBV5-1	TRBJ1-2	CASSSGRTESNYGYTF	TGCGCCAGCAGCTCGGGGCGGACAGAATCTAACTATGGCTACACCTTC
.	14	few	TRBV7-2	TRBJ1-2	CASSLDHRNYGYTF	TGTGCCAGCAGCTTAGACCACAGAAACTATGGCTACACCTTC
.	12	.	TRBV5-1	TRBJ2-1	CASSLFSDEQFF	TGCGCCAGCAGCTTGTTCAGCGATGAGCAGTTCTTC
.	14	few	TRBV10-3	TRBJ2-3	CAISESSRGDTQYF	TGTGCCATCAGTGAGTCGTCGCGGGGAGATACGCAGTATTTT
.	14	.	TRBV14	TRBJ1-6	CASSPRTGRSPLHF	TGTGCCAGCAGCCCACGAACTGGGCGTTCACCCCTCCACTTT
.	13	.	TRBV19	TRBJ1-1	CASRDSPNTEAFF	TGTGCCAGTAGGGACAGCCCGAACACTGAAGCTTTCTTT
TRBD2	16	.	TRBV29-1	TRBJ2-2	CSAGTGTSVNTGELFF	TGCAGCGCCGGGACCGGGACTAGCGTCAACACCGGGGAGCTGTTTTTT
.	13	.	TRBV5-1	TRBJ1-2	CASSLDRSYGYTF	TGCGCCAGCAGCTTGGACAGGTCCTATGGCTACACCTTC
.	19	few	TRBV7-9	TRBJ2-3	CASSLGMASDSRGADTQYF	TGTGCCAGCAGCTTAGGAATGGCCTCGGACAGCCGAGGGGCAGATACGCAGTATTTT
TRBD1	17	few	TRBV19	TRBJ2-1	CASSTFGQGSSYNEQFF	TGTGCCAGTAGTACGTTCGGACAGGGCAGCTCCTACAATGAGCAGTTCTTC
TRBD1	15	few	TRBV4-3	TRBJ2-3	CASSARTGITDTQYF	TGCGCCAGCAGCGCCCGGACAGGGATCACAGATACGCAGTATTTT
.	14	.	TRBV29-1	TRBJ1-4	CSAGEPLGDEKLFF	TGCAGCGCCGGAGAGCCTCTGGGGGATGAAAAACTGTTTTTT
TRBD1	18	.	TRBV4-1	TRBJ1-2	CASSRDQTGVRANYGYTF	TGCGCCAGCAGCCGAGACCAGACAGGGGTGAGAGCTAACTATGGCTACACCTTC
TRBD2	14	.	TRBV7-2	TRBJ2-3	CASSFAGGQDTQYF	TGTGCCAGCAGCTTTGCGGGGGGGCAAGATACGCAGTATTTT
.	15	.	TRBV7-2	TRBJ1-6	CASSGWTGLGSPLHF	TGTGCCAGCAGCGGATGGACCGGCCTGGGATCACCCCTCCACTTT